Presented here are 16 T cell receptor beta chains from one specimen sequenced in a study of T cell responses to AZD1222 COVID-19 vaccine. The method was immunoSEQ multiplex PCR; TCRdb's version includes in-frame clones alone and lacks a portion of them. The table has about 67,000 clones, roughly four fifths seen once; the top ten hold 5.5% to 8%. The specimen was peripheral blood, collected 28 days after the second AZD1222 dose. All receptors derive from an adult who received the AZD1222 COVID-19 vaccine.

There are a few counts of this clone. The chain uses TRBV20-1 and TRBJ1-2, with 7 positions matching TRBD1. V shed 5 bases and J 8 bases; nucleotides not matched to a gene: 5. Germline V lookup: CDR1 DFQATT, CDR2 SNEGSKA (reference sequence). The CDR3 has 11 amino acids. CDR3 in DNA: TGCAGTGCTGACAGGGAAGGGGGCTACACCTTC. Its translation is CSADREGGYTF.

The chain links TRBV24-1 to TRBJ2-3, with 8 nucleotides matching TRBD1. This CDR3 contains 16 residues. CDR1 and CDR2 from the germline V gene are KGHDR and SFDVKD. The V gene end was trimmed by 3 bases and the J gene end by 5 bases; junction bases not matched to a gene: 9. The CDR3 DNA is TGTGCCACCAGTGATCCTTCCCAGGGGGCGATAGATACGCAGTATTTT. It encodes CATSDPSQGAIDTQYF.

This clone is labeled as medium-sized. This specimen includes other DNA sequences encoding the same CDR3. This chain uses TRBV11-3 with TRBJ1-6; 7 bases agree with TRBD1. The germline V gene has CDR1 SGHNT and CDR2 YENEEA. There are 14 residues in the CDR3. The junction had 3 bases not matched to a gene; V was cut back by 4 bases and J by 6 bases. The CDR3 is CASSSGTVNSPLHF. CDR3 sequence (DNA): TGTGCCAGCAGCTCCGGGACAGTTAATTCACCCCTCCACTTT.

The chain is built from TRBV19 and TRBJ1-1; D gene ambiguous. The germline V gene encodes CDR1 LNHDA and CDR2 SQIVND (reference sequence). The CDR3 loop spans 14 amino acids. V was cut by 4 bases and J by 0 bases, with 9 bases left in between. The CDR3 nucleotides read TGTGCCAGTAGTAATGCAGCCATGAACACTGAAGCTTTCTTT. This encodes CASSNAAMNTEAFF.

In its sample, this clone is medium-sized. The V and J genes are TRBV7-9 and TRBJ2-1; D gene uncertain. Looked up from germline, CDR1 is SEHNR and CDR2 is FQNEAQ (reference sequence). V gave up 4 bases and J gave up 1 base, with 11 bases separating them. This CDR3 is built from 15 residues. CDR3 region: CASSSGRVSYNEQFF. As DNA, the CDR3 is TGTGCCAGCAGCTCTGGTCGTGTTTCCTACAATGAGCAGTTCTTC.

This sequence joins TRBV4-3 and TRBJ1-2, with 10 bases lining up with TRBD1. This CDR3 has 16 amino acids. Germline V gene sequence: CDR1 LGHNA, CDR2 YSLEER. The V segment lost 5 bases and the J segment 8 bases; nucleotides outside the gene matches: 14. In DNA form, the CDR3 reads TGCGCCAGCAGCGAATGGGACAGGGGATCTCAGGAAGGCTACACCTTC. Residues: CASSEWDRGSQEGYTF.

This chain connects TRBV7-6 to TRBJ2-7; TRBD1 matches at 10 bases. From germline, CDR1 is SGHVS and CDR2 FNYEAQ. V shed 5 bases, J shed 5 bases, and the junction held 9 bases outside the gene matches. The CDR3 loop spans 15 amino acids. The CDR3 here is CASSKGQGIGDEQYF. The CDR3 coding sequence is TGTGCCAGCAGCAAGGGACAGGGGATCGGTGACGAGCAGTACTTC.

This clone has just one count. The chain links TRBV6-1 to TRBJ2-5, with 9 bases that match TRBD2. Germline CDR1 MNHNS, CDR2 SASEGT. This CDR3 has 15 amino acids. J lost 4 bases, V lost 1 base, and 4 bases had no gene match. Here the CDR3 DNA reads TGTGCCAGCAGTGAAGTTGGCGGGGGGGGAGAGACCCAGTACTTC. Translation gives CASSEVGGGGETQYF.

This rearrangement joins TRBV10-2 to TRBJ1-3; D remains ambiguous. This CDR3 has 15 amino acids. Trimming removed 3 bases at V and 0 bases at J, with 9 bases between. The V gene's germline CDR1 is WSHSY and CDR2 SAAADI. The CDR3 protein is CASSDPGISGNTIYF. CDR3 bases: TGCGCCAGCAGTGACCCCGGGATCTCTGGAAACACCATATATTTT.

The gene calls are TRBV3-1 (or the pseudogene TRBV3-2) and TRBJ2-7; 7 positions agree with TRBD1. Unmatched junction bases numbered 7, after V lost 6 bases and J lost 5 bases. Germline assignment: CDR1 LGHDT and CDR2 YNNKEL (reference sequence). The CDR3 is 13 amino acids. CDR3 sequence reads: CASRLQGSNEQYF. In nucleotides, the CDR3 is TGTGCCAGCAGACTACAGGGGTCCAACGAGCAGTACTTC.

The chain uses TRBV3-1 (or the pseudogene TRBV3-2) and TRBJ2-1; D possibly corresponds to TRBD1 (6 bases). Germline V gives CDR1 LGHDT, CDR2 YNNKEL (reference sequence). Trimming shortened V by 0 bases and J by 0 bases, and 6 bases separated the two germline ends. The CDR3 is 15 amino acids. DNA for the CDR3: TGTGCCAGCAGCCAAGACAGGGGCTCCTACAATGAGCAGTTCTTC. It encodes CASSQDRGSYNEQFF.

The chain uses TRBV6-5 and TRBJ2-7; 8 bases match TRBD1. This CDR3 has 13 residues. The germline V gene encodes CDR1 MNHEY and CDR2 SVGAGI. The V gene end was trimmed by 2 bases and the J gene end by 5 bases; junction bases not matched to a gene: 2. This CDR3 is CASSYQGAHEQYF. CDR3 nucleotides: TGTGCCAGCAGTTACCAGGGGGCCCACGAGCAGTACTTC.

The chain couples TRBV5-6 to TRBJ2-7; D uncertain. Germline V gives CDR1 SGHDT, CDR2 YYEEEE. CDR3 size: 13 residues. V gave up 2 bases and J gave up 4 bases, with 10 bases separating them. The CDR3 region is CASSLGQLYEQYF. The CDR3 DNA reads as TGTGCCAGCAGCTTAGGGCAGCTGTACGAGCAGTACTTC.

This clone was seen just once. The chain is built from TRBV5-6 and TRBJ2-5; D uncertain. The germline V and J ends were trimmed by 4 bases and 4 bases, with 14 bases remaining between them. CDR3 length: 14 residues. In germline, CDR1 is SGHDT, CDR2 YYEEEE. The chain's CDR3 is CASSGPQPLETQYF. The CDR3 DNA reads as TGTGCCAGCAGCGGCCCCCAGCCCCTAGAGACCCAGTACTTC. Using reference TRBV5-6 and TRBJ2-5 for the parts outside the CDR3, the full variable domain is DAGVTQSPTHLIKTRGQQVTLRCSPKSGHDTVSWYQQALGQGPQFIFQYYEEEERQRGNFPDRFSGHQFPNYSSELNVNALLLGDSALYLCASSGPQPLETQYFGPGTRLLVL.

The genes are TRBV5-6 and TRBJ2-1; D is unclear. The length of the CDR3 is 12 residues. Germline-derived CDR1 and CDR2 are SGHDT and YYEEEE. The V gene lost 0 bases and the J gene lost 12 bases, with 10 bases spanning the gap. CDR3 sequence reads: CASSLGEHWQFF. CDR3 coding DNA: TGTGCCAGCAGCTTGGGTGAACACTGGCAGTTCTTC.

The genes are TRBV29-1 and TRBJ1-4; 9 nucleotides agree with TRBD1. Germline V lookup: CDR1 SQVTM, CDR2 ANQGSEA. The trim removed 1 base at V and 7 bases at J, leaving 7 bases unmatched. The CDR3 spans 15 residues. Written as DNA, the CDR3 is TGCAGCGTTGAAGGTGGGGGACAGGGAGGTGAAAAACTGTTTTTT. It is translated as CSVEGGGQGGEKLFF.